The source of this T cell receptor beta chain is a study of T cell responses to AZD1222 COVID-19 vaccine. General study results and limits: Vaccine-associated CD4 TCRs spanned spike, dominant at 160-218 and 743-854. Researchers took repertoire samples only after the peak T cell response had come. Compared with day 0, the breadth and depth of the Spike-specific TCR repertoire rose significantly after two doses of AZD1222. A mostly white British donor set with more females was recruited, and clonal diversity was possibly underestimated.

Of note for this clone: The antigen is unknown.

This table comes from immunoSEQ multiplex PCR, and its TCRdb copy is limited to in-frame clones, with some not included. The sample records about 130,000 clones, around 89% being singletons. Material: peripheral blood, obtained on day 0 of AZD1222 vaccination. The TCR was taken from an adult in good health.

The CDR3 loop is CASSFDGSYEQYF. For the CDR3, the DNA is TGTGCCAGCAGCTTCGACGGTTCCTACGAGCAGTACTTC. The J gene is TRBJ2-7, the V gene TRBV7-8; D unclear. V was shortened by 3 bases and J by 1 base, with 7 bases between the two germline ends. CDR3 length: 13 amino acids. Germline lookup yields CDR1 SGHVS and CDR2 FQNEAQ.